Below, one T cell receptor beta chain is given with its context. Its antigen is as yet unknown. The data were produced by immunoSEQ multiplex PCR, yet TCRdb's version contains in-frame clones alone and is incomplete. Of tens of thousands of clones detected, about 90% appear once; the ten largest clones hold more than 8%. This record comes from a study of OX40 agonist ivuxolimab in advanced cancers. Study-level findings and limits: Partial responders treated at 0.1-3.0 mg/kg exhibited clonal expansion among the lowest measured.

The TCR comes from an adult with an advanced solid tumor such as melanoma, head and neck, liver or kidney cancer. The sequencing used CD4+ or CD8+ T cells sorted from blood, collected in a trial of the OX40 agonist ivuxolimab.

As DNA, the CDR3 is TGCGCCAGCAGTCGGCTCCCTGAGGTGGGTGAAGCTTTCTTT. Protein: CASSRLPEVGEAFF. The chain has TRBV5-1 and TRBJ1-1; D gene uncertain. The CDR3 runs 14 residues. Germline V gene lookup returns CDR1 SGHRS and CDR2 YFSETQ. V dropped 5 bases and J dropped 7 bases, with 18 bases sitting between them.